The 9 T cell receptor beta chains in this list originate from one sample, sequenced in a study of metastatic and nonmetastatic thyroid tumors. TCRdb redid the clone calls on the PCR reads using MiXCR. In the table there are around 20,000 clones, around a sixth of which are singletons. Thyroid surgery was performed in patients who had received no treatment beforehand. Sequenced input: blood. The receptor set was obtained from a male donor with papillary thyroid cancer or a benign thyroid nodule (not recorded which). Some clones in this sample may be carry-over from other donors' samples.

This clone was observed at least ten times. This chain joins TRBV18 and TRBJ1-5; D not certain. CDR3 length: 14 amino acids. Per germline, CDR1 KGHSH and CDR2 LQKENI. V was trimmed by 2 bases and J by 3 bases, leaving 8 bases between them. CDR3 DNA sequence: TGTGCCAGCTCACCAGCTTCTATCAATCAGCCCCAGCATTTT. Translation gives CASSPASINQPQHF.

There are many counts of this clone. The chain employs TRBV28 and TRBJ2-1; 8 positions agree with TRBD2. After removal of 6 bases from V and 4 bases from J, the junction contained 8 bases not matched to a gene. The CDR3 extends over 15 amino acids. The germline gives CDR1 MDHEN, CDR2 SYDVKM. The CDR3 spells CASRTREGLYNEQFF. CDR3 nucleotides: TGTGCCAGCAGGACTCGGGAGGGCCTTTACAATGAGCAGTTCTTC. The full variable domain, its missing parts supplied by reference TRBV28 and TRBJ2-1, is DVKVTQSSRYLVKRTGEKVFLECVQDMDHENMFWYRQDPGLGLRLIYFSYDVKMKEKGDIPEGYSVSREKKERFSLILESASTNQTSMYLCASRTREGLYNEQFFGPGTRLTVL.

In its sample, this clone was seen many times. The V call is TRBV7-2, the J call TRBJ2-1; TRBD2 aligns across 15 bases. The V and J ends lost 4 bases and 12 bases, in that order; junction bases with no gene match: 7. The CDR3 has 15 amino acids. CDR1 and CDR2 (germline): SGHTA, FQGNSA. CDR3 in DNA: TGTGCCAGCAGCTCCCTGGGACTAGCGGGAGGCGGGCAGTTCTTC. Its translation is CASSSLGLAGGGQFF.

The sample holds many counts of this clone. The chain links TRBV15 to TRBJ1-5, with a tentative D call TRBD1 (5 bases). CDR3 size: 16 residues. V was clipped by 4 bases and J by 2 bases, with 15 bases between them. CDR1 and CDR2 (germline): LNHNV, YYDKDF (reference sequence). The CDR3 reads CATSTPLGGRNQPQHF. For the CDR3, the DNA is TGTGCCACCAGCACCCCTCTCGGGGGACGCAATCAGCCCCAGCATTTT.

In its sample, this clone ranks as medium-sized. V gene TRBV20-1 combines with J gene TRBJ1-5, with a possible D match to TRBD1 (6 bases). The germline V gene encodes CDR1 DFQATT and CDR2 SNEGSKA (reference sequence). There are 17 residues in the CDR3. V dropped 0 bases and J dropped 0 bases, with 15 bases sitting between them. The CDR3 reads CSARDPLDSNSNQPQHF. CDR3 in DNA: TGCAGTGCTAGAGATCCCCTGGACAGTAATAGCAATCAGCCCCAGCATTTT.

The chain combines TRBV7-8 with TRBJ1-1, with D possibly being TRBD1 (5 bases). CDR1 is SGHVS, CDR2 FQNEAQ, per germline. Between the trimmed V and J ends, which lost 4 bases and 1 base, there was a span of 16 bases. This CDR3 comprises 16 residues. CDR3 sequence: CASSSPRGRANTEAFF. In nucleotides, the CDR3 is TGTGCCAGCAGCTCCCCGAGGGGCAGGGCGAACACTGAAGCTTTCTTT.

This clone was picked up many times. V usage is TRBV7-9 and J usage is TRBJ1-1; 9 bases match TRBD1. The junction had 5 bases not matched to a gene; V was cut back by 2 bases and J by 4 bases. Germline V CDR1 and CDR2: SEHNR, FQNEAQ (reference sequence). The CDR3 runs 15 residues. The CDR3 loop reads CASSLSDRGSTEAFF. As DNA, the CDR3 is TGTGCCAGCAGCTTATCCGACAGGGGGAGCACTGAAGCTTTCTTT.

In nucleotides, the CDR3 is TGTGCCAGCAGCCCACGGATGGGCGAGCAGTACTTC. Its translation is CASSPRMGEQYF. The chain employs TRBV11-3 and TRBJ2-7; no definite D call. Trimming pared 5 bases from V and 6 bases from J, leaving 11 bases between. The CDR3 sequence is 12 residues long. The germline gives CDR1 SGHNT, CDR2 YENEEA. The variable domain in full, completed from reference TRBV11-3 and TRBJ2-7, reads EAGVVQSPRYKIIEKKQPVAFWCNPISGHNTLYWYLQNLGQGPELLIRYENEEAVDDSQLPKDRFSAERLKGVDSTLKIQPAELGDSAVYLCASSPRMGEQYFGPGTRLTVT.

This clone was seen repeatedly, ten times or more. The V gene is TRBV28, the J gene TRBJ2-5; 7 bases are shared with TRBD1. Germline lookup yields CDR1 MDHEN and CDR2 SYDVKM. V trimming: 5 bases; J trimming: 4 bases; junction bases outside the gene matches: 7. This CDR3 is 14 amino acids long. For the CDR3, the DNA is TGTGCCAGCAGTGAACAGGGGTTCGGAGAGACCCAGTACTTC. Its translation: CASSEQGFGETQYF.